The source of this T cell receptor beta chain is a study of blood T cells in healthy people across ages. The total RNA that was extracted per sample amounted to at least 5 micrograms. The second PCR ran roughly 7 to 12 cycles with a sample-barcoded 5' primer and J-beta primers. MiXCR was run by TCRdb on the 5' RACE reads, yielding one entry per CDR3 protein. This table has over 1.5 million distinct CDR3 sequences, approximately 50% appearing once. Germline CDR1 MDHEN, CDR2 SYDVKM. CDR3 length equals 11 residues. Points on this clonotype: The germline gene is not matched at one end of the junction; a read error may be the cause.

This chain links TRBV28 with TRBJ2-1; the D is unclear. This receptor was identified in a woman aged 35 to 49 in good health. The sample consisted of blood. As DNA, the CDR3 is TGTGTCAGCAGCCTCTCAGGCGAGCAGTTCTTC. This encodes CVSSLSGEQFF.